This TCR beta chain is drawn from a study of blood T cell repertoires in COVID-19. The overall study: Acute and convalescent COVID-19 specimens originated in the United States, Italy and Spain.

Per the original data handling: From reference gene primer amplification, estimates of nucleated cell counts were derived. The data were produced by immunoSEQ multiplex PCR, yet TCRdb's version contains in-frame clones alone and is incomplete. The DNA was the basis for D and trimming; V, J and clone size are from that table. The sample has about 140,000 clones, around 82% seen once. Germline V gene data show CDR1 as LGHDT and CDR2 as YNNKEL (reference sequence). V was trimmed by 4 bases and J by 7 bases, leaving 12 bases between them. CDR3 length: 13 amino acids. This receptor was identified in a human donor in a cohort sampled during active COVID-19. Sample: peripheral blood. The rearrangement uses TRBV3-1 (or the pseudogene TRBV3-2) and TRBJ2-3; maybe TRBD1 (7 bases). The CDR3 DNA reads TGTGCCAGCAGCCCCCAGGGGGGTAATACGCAGTATTTT. It is translated as CASSPQGGNTQYF.